The 29 T cell receptor beta chains below come from one sample, sequenced in a study of early stage breast cancer tumors. This table comes from immunoSEQ multiplex PCR, and its TCRdb copy is limited to in-frame clones, with some not included. The data show about 51,000 clones, approximately 78% seen once. The sequenced sample was blood. The receptors here all came from a person in their 40s with breast cancer.

This clone has a handful of counts. This rearrangement joins TRBV19 to TRBJ2-7, with a weak D call TRBD2 (5 bases). Between the trimmed V and J ends, which lost 1 base and 0 bases, there was a span of 7 bases. CDR3 size: 14 residues. The V gene's germline CDR1 is LNHDA and CDR2 SQIVND (reference sequence). For the CDR3, the DNA is TGTGCCAGTAGTATAGTTGAGGGCTCCTACGAGCAGTACTTC. This sequence encodes CASSIVEGSYEQYF.

This clone was found once. CDR3 residues: CASTRATRANTGELFF. The CDR3 coding sequence is TGTGCCAGTACCCGAGCAACGAGGGCTAACACCGGGGAGCTGTTTTTT. The rearrangement links TRBV19 to TRBJ2-2; possibly TRBD2 for D (5 bases). V lost 7 bases and J lost 2, with 17 bases in between. CDR1 and CDR2 from the germline V gene are LNHDA and SQIVND (reference sequence). The CDR3 contains 16 residues. Using reference TRBV19 and TRBJ2-2 for the parts outside the CDR3, the full variable domain is DGGITQSPKYLFRKEGQNVTLSCEQNLNHDAMYWYRQDPGQGLRLIYYSQIVNDFQKGDIAEGYSVSREKKESFPLTVTSAQKNPTAFYLCASTRATRANTGELFFGEGSRLTVL.

The J gene is TRBJ2-2, the V gene TRBV13; D perhaps matches TRBD1 (6 bases). Trimming pared 3 bases from V and 0 bases from J, leaving 8 bases between. There are 15 residues in the CDR3. Germline loops: CDR1 PRHDT, CDR2 FYEKMQ (reference sequence). This CDR3 reads CASSLDRTNTGELFF. CDR3 coding DNA: TGTGCCAGCAGCTTGGACAGAACGAACACCGGGGAGCTGTTTTTT.

The J gene is TRBJ2-6, the V gene TRBV27, with D perhaps TRBD2 (6 bases). The V gene lost 10 bases and the J gene lost 0 bases, with 16 bases spanning the gap. The CDR3 totals 16 residues. Germline V gene sequence: CDR1 MNHEY, CDR2 SMNVEV (reference sequence). The CDR3 bases are TGTGCCACCTCCAGGGAGGCCCGCTCTGGGGCCAACGTCCTGACTTTC. It encodes CATSREARSGANVLTF.

The chain couples TRBV18 to TRBJ2-5, with 9 bases fitting TRBD1. This CDR3 has 14 amino acids. Germline V gives CDR1 KGHSH, CDR2 LQKENI. V gave up 5 bases and J gave up 5 bases; unmatched junction bases: 6. The CDR3 coding sequence is TGTGCCAGCTCAAGGGACAGGGTGCGTGAGACCCAGTACTTC. Translating gives CASSRDRVRETQYF.

J is TRBJ1-1 and V is TRBV19; TRBD1 might be the D (5 bases). This CDR3 spans 15 amino acids. Looked up from germline, CDR1 is LNHDA and CDR2 is SQIVND (reference sequence). Between the trimmed V and J ends, which lost 5 bases and 1 base, there was a span of 14 bases. CDR3 loop: CASSPLGGGNTEAFF. DNA for the CDR3: TGTGCCAGTAGTCCCCTCGGGGGGGGGAACACTGAAGCTTTCTTT. Full variable domain (outside the CDR3, taken from reference TRBV19 and TRBJ1-1): DGGITQSPKYLFRKEGQNVTLSCEQNLNHDAMYWYRQDPGQGLRLIYYSQIVNDFQKGDIAEGYSVSREKKESFPLTVTSAQKNPTAFYLCASSPLGGGNTEAFFGQGTRLTVV.

The V and J genes are TRBV29-1 and TRBJ2-1; 12 bases align to TRBD2. The germline V gene encodes CDR1 SQVTM and CDR2 ANQGSEA. The CDR3 is made up of 17 amino acids. The V segment lost 7 bases and the J segment 9 bases; nucleotides outside the gene matches: 19. CDR3 region: CSAEGLAGPFLQGEQFF. CDR3 nucleotide sequence: TGCAGCGCCGAGGGACTAGCGGGCCCTTTTCTCCAGGGTGAGCAGTTCTTC.

The chain is built from TRBV5-6 and TRBJ2-2; 9 bases line up with TRBD2. The CDR3 covers 16 residues. Germline V gene data show CDR1 as SGHDT and CDR2 as YYEEEE. V lost 6 bases to trimming and J lost 5 bases; unmatched junction nucleotides: 11. CDR3 bases: TGTGCCAGCACCGCCCTTCGTGCGGGAGGGACCGGGGAGCTGTTTTTT. The encoded protein is CASTALRAGGTGELFF.

V and J are TRBV18 and TRBJ2-7; 7 bases agree with TRBD1. V lost 0 bases to trimming and J lost 5 bases; unmatched junction nucleotides: 4. Looked up from germline, CDR1 is KGHSH and CDR2 is LQKENI. This CDR3 comprises 14 residues. The CDR3 region is CASSPPLTGNEQYF. The CDR3 bases are TGTGCCAGCTCACCACCGTTGACAGGGAACGAGCAGTACTTC.

The chain has TRBV11-1 and TRBJ2-7; D gene unclear. The CDR3 loop spans 14 amino acids. Per the germline V gene, CDR1 is SGHAT and CDR2 is FQDESV (reference sequence). Trimming shortened V by 2 bases and J by 4 bases, and 12 bases separated the two germline ends. CDR3 bases: TGTGCCAGCAGCTTATTAACCAGTCTTTACGAGCAGTACTTC. Translated, it gives CASSLLTSLYEQYF.

The chain joins TRBV30 to TRBJ1-1; D possibly corresponds to TRBD1 (5 bases). Germline lookup yields CDR1 GTSNPN and CDR2 SVGIG (reference sequence). Trimming took 4 bases from V and 0 from J, leaving 9 bases between them. The CDR3 covers 13 residues. CDR3 in DNA: TGTGCCTGGATGGGACCGATGAACACTGAAGCTTTCTTT. Translated, it gives CAWMGPMNTEAFF.

The chain uses TRBV13 and TRBJ2-1; TRBD1 matches at 7 bases. The V gene's germline CDR1 is PRHDT and CDR2 FYEKMQ (reference sequence). After removal of 5 bases from V and 3 bases from J, the junction contained 4 bases not matched to a gene. The length of the CDR3 is 14 residues. The CDR3 reads CASSGQAIYNEQFF. The CDR3 DNA sequence: TGTGCCAGCAGCGGACAGGCGATCTACAATGAGCAGTTCTTC.

This clone was recorded once. CDR3 nucleotides: TGTGCCAGCAGTGAAAGGACTAGTGTCCGCGAGCAGTACTTC. Translated: CASSERTSVREQYF. The chain employs TRBV2 and TRBJ2-7, with 7 bases aligning to TRBD2. Germline loops: CDR1 SNHLY, CDR2 FYNNEI. J gave up 6 bases and V 2 bases, and 7 bases lay outside the gene matches. The CDR3 spans 14 residues.

This clone was counted a single time. The chain recombines TRBV5-1 with TRBJ2-3; no clear D. The V gene lost 3 bases and the J gene lost 0 bases, with 5 bases spanning the gap. Germline CDR1 SGHRS, CDR2 YFSETQ. The length of the CDR3 is 13 residues. The chain's CDR3 is CASSYSSTDTQYF. CDR3 DNA sequence: TGCGCCAGCAGCTACAGTAGCACAGATACGCAGTATTTT.

The V and J genes are TRBV11-3 and TRBJ2-3; D is possibly TRBD2 (6 bases). This CDR3 region has 16 residues. Germline V gene lookup returns CDR1 SGHNT and CDR2 YENEEA. V lost 5 bases and J 4 bases, leaving 19 bases between the germline ends. The CDR3 DNA follows: TGTGCCAGCAGCCCGGGCAAACGGGAGCACCCAGATACGCAGTATTTT. This translates into CASSPGKREHPDTQYF.

CDR3 DNA sequence: TGTGCCAGAAGCTTGCCACTAGAATCCTGTGACGAGCAGTACTTC. Protein sequence: CARSLPLESCDEQYF. This chain joins TRBV5-3 and TRBJ2-7, with D possibly matching TRBD2 (5 bases). TRBV5-3 is an ORF, and what it does is uncertain. The CDR3 has 15 amino acids. Trimming cost V 1 base and J 5 bases, with 16 bases left between them.

The rearrangement uses TRBV30 and TRBJ2-1, with D maybe TRBD2 (6 bases). This CDR3 is 13 amino acids long. Germline-derived CDR1 and CDR2 are GTSNPN and SVGIG (reference sequence). V dropped 5 bases and J dropped 6 bases, with 14 bases sitting between them. In nucleotides, the CDR3 is TGTGCCTGGGATCCGGGACTGCTCAATGAGCAGTTCTTC. Residues: CAWDPGLLNEQFF.

The J gene is TRBJ1-5, the V gene TRBV7-6; weak D call: TRBD1 (5 bases). In germline, CDR1 is SGHVS, CDR2 FNYEAQ. This CDR3 region has 15 residues. V was cut by 5 bases and J by 4 bases, with 15 bases left in between. CDR3 in amino acids: CASSPGGGGNQPQHF. In nucleotides, the CDR3 is TGTGCCAGCAGCCCCGGGGGGGGAGGAAATCAGCCCCAGCATTTT.

The chain recombines TRBV19 with TRBJ2-7; D perhaps matches TRBD1 (6 bases). From germline, CDR1 is LNHDA and CDR2 SQIVND (reference sequence). The CDR3 runs 15 residues. Trimming stripped 2 bases from V and 0 bases from J, with 11 bases between. CDR3 coding DNA: TGTGCCAGTAGTATATCAGGGGACGCCTCCTACGAGCAGTACTTC. Translating gives CASSISGDASYEQYF.

The chain recombines TRBV5-1 with TRBJ2-7; TRBD2 matches 8 bases. V was pared by 0 bases and J by 5 bases, with 10 bases of the junction left unmatched. This CDR3 is built from 16 residues. CDR1 and CDR2 (germline): SGHRS, YFSETQ. The CDR3 DNA is TGCGCCAGCAGCTTGGAAGGAGCGGGAGCCCCCGACGAGCAGTACTTC. Residues: CASSLEGAGAPDEQYF.

The chain employs TRBV5-4 and TRBJ2-7, with 9 bases identical to TRBD2. Germline assignment: CDR1 SGHNT and CDR2 YYREEE (reference sequence). This CDR3 is built from 16 residues. Trimming took 3 bases from V and 0 from J; bases not matched to a gene: 7. The CDR3 sequence is CASSWGLAGVSYEQYF. In DNA form, the CDR3 reads TGTGCCAGCAGCTGGGGTTTAGCGGGAGTCTCCTACGAGCAGTACTTC.

CDR3 residues: CASNQGSNQPQHF. CDR3 DNA: TGTGCCAGCAACCAGGGGAGCAATCAGCCCCAGCATTTT. This chain links TRBV18 with TRBJ1-5, with D tentatively TRBD1 (6 bases). The CDR3 sequence is 13 residues long. Germline CDR1 KGHSH, CDR2 LQKENI. Trimming shortened V by 8 bases and J by 1 base, and 9 bases separated the two germline ends.

This clone was seen a single time. J is TRBJ2-5 and V is TRBV30; D gene ambiguous. This CDR3 comprises 13 residues. CDR1 is GTSNPN and CDR2 is SVGIG in the germline V gene (reference sequence). V lost 0 bases to trimming and J lost 5 bases, with 10 bases between them. The chain's CDR3 is CAWSVTSVETQYF. The CDR3 bases are TGTGCCTGGAGTGTAACCAGCGTTGAGACCCAGTACTTC.

The chain joins TRBV19 to TRBJ2-2, with 14 bases fitting TRBD2. The CDR3 is made up of 17 amino acids. Looked up from germline, CDR1 is LNHDA and CDR2 is SQIVND (reference sequence). The V and J ends lost 7 bases and 7 bases, in that order; junction bases with no gene match: 11. The CDR3 here is CASTPTSGRAWGGELFF. DNA for the CDR3: TGTGCCAGTACCCCGACTAGCGGGAGGGCCTGGGGCGGGGAGCTGTTTTTT.

This clone was picked up one time. The rearrangement uses TRBV7-8 and TRBJ2-1, with TRBD2 identical over 7 bases. CDR1 is SGHVS, CDR2 FQNEAQ, per germline. This CDR3 spans 14 amino acids. The V segment lost 1 base and the J segment 10 bases; nucleotides outside the gene matches: 7. The CDR3 sequence is CASSLERGTGEQFF. For the CDR3, the DNA is TGTGCCAGCAGCTTAGAGCGGGGTACTGGAGAGCAGTTCTTC.

The rearrangement uses TRBV4-1 and TRBJ2-7; 10 nucleotides agree with TRBD2. CDR3 length equals 16 residues. Germline loops: CDR1 MGHRA, CDR2 YSYEKL. J was trimmed by 5 bases and V by 2 bases; bases with no gene match: 9. The DNA of the CDR3 is TGCGCCAGCAGCCAACCTAGCGGGAGCGTTTTCAACGAGCAGTACTTC. This translates into CASSQPSGSVFNEQYF.

The chain employs TRBV19 and TRBJ1-2; tentatively, D is TRBD1 (5 bases). CDR1 is LNHDA and CDR2 is SQIVND in the germline V gene (reference sequence). Trimming pared 5 bases from V and 9 bases from J, leaving 16 bases between. The CDR3 loop spans 13 amino acids. The CDR3 here is CASSFSGTLSYTF. Written as DNA, the CDR3 is TGTGCCAGTAGTTTCAGCGGGACGTTAAGCTACACCTTC.

The chain employs TRBV29-1 and TRBJ2-3; 7 positions agree with TRBD2. The V gene's germline CDR1 is SQVTM and CDR2 ANQGSEA. CDR3 length: 13 amino acids. Trimming cost V 7 bases and J 2 bases; bases outside gene matches: 6. In nucleotides, the CDR3 is TGCAGCGCCCGAAGCGGGAACACAGATACGCAGTATTTT. This gives the protein CSARSGNTDTQYF.

The chain couples TRBV30 to TRBJ2-1; D unresolved. V was cut by 1 base and J by 2 bases, with 9 bases left in between. The CDR3 length is 14 residues. Per the germline V gene, CDR1 is GTSNPN and CDR2 is SVGIG (reference sequence). In DNA, the CDR3 is TGTGCCTGGAGTGACTTATTGCCCTACAATGAGCAGTTCTTC. Encoded protein: CAWSDLLPYNEQFF. The whole variable domain, filled in from reference TRBV30 and TRBJ2-1, reads SQTIHQWPATLVQPVGSPLSLECTVEGTSNPNLYWYRQAAGRGLQLLFYSVGIGQISSEVPQNLSASRPQDRQFILSSKKLLLSDSGFYLCAWSDLLPYNEQFFGPGTRLTVL.